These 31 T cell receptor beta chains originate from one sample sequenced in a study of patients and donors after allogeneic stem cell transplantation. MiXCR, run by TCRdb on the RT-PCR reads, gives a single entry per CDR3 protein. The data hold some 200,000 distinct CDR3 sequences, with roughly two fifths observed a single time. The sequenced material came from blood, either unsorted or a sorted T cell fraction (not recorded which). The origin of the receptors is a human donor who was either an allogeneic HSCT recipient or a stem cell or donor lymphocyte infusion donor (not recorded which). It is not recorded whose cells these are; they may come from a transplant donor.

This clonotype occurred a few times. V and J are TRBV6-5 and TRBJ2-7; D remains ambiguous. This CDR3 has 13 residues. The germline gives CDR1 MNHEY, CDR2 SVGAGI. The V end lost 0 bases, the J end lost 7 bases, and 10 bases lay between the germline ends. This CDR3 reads CASSYSRLGEQYF. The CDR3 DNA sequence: TGTGCCAGCAGTTACTCGAGGTTGGGGGAGCAGTACTTC.

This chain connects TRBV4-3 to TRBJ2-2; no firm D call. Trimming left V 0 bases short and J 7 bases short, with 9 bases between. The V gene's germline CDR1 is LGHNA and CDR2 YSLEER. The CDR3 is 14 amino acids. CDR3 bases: TGCGCCAGCAGCCAAGACTCGGCGAGCGGGGAGCTGTTTTTT. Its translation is CASSQDSASGELFF.

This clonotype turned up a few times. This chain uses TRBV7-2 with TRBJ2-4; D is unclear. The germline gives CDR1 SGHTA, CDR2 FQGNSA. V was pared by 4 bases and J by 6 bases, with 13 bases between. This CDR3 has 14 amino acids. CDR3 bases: TGTGCCAGCAGCTATACCTGGGTGGGAAACATTCAGTACTTC. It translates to CASSYTWVGNIQYF.

The CDR3 DNA reads TGTGCCAGCAGTTTCTTAGAGGTAGCGGGGACCCCTAACACCGGGGAGCTGTTTTTT. Its protein product is CASSFLEVAGTPNTGELFF. V gene TRBV28 combines with J gene TRBJ2-2; 8 bases map to TRBD2. J lost 2 bases, V lost 3 bases, and 14 bases had no gene match. CDR3 length equals 19 residues. Germline CDR1 reads MDHEN; CDR2 reads SYDVKM.

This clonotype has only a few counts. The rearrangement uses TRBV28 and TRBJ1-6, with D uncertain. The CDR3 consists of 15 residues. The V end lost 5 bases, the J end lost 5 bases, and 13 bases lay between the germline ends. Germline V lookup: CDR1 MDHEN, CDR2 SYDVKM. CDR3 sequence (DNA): TGTGCCAGCAGTATTGGACCTTCGGATAATTCACCCCTCCACTTT. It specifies CASSIGPSDNSPLHF.

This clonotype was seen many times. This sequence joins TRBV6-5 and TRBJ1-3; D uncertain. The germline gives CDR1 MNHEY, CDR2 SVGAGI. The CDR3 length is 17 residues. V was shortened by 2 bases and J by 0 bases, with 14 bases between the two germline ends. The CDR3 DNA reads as TGTGCCAGCAGTTACGCCGGGCCCCCGAGCTCTGGAAACACCATATATTTT. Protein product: CASSYAGPPSSGNTIYF.

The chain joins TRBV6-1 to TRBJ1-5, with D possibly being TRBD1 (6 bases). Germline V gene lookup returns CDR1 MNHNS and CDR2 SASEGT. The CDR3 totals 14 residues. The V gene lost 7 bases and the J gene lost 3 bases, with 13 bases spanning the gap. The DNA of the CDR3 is TGTGCCAGCACGCTACGACAGGACAATCAGCCCCAGCATTTT. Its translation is CASTLRQDNQPQHF.

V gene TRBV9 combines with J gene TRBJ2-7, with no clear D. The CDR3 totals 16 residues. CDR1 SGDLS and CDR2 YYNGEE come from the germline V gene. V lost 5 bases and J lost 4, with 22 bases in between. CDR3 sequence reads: CASSHSSGWEEYEQYF. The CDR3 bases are TGTGCCAGCAGTCATTCCTCTGGCTGGGAAGAATACGAGCAGTACTTC.

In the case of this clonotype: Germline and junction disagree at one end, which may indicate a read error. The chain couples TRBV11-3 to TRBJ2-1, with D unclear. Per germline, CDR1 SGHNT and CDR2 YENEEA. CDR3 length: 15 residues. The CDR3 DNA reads TGTGCCAGCAGCTCAGGACCCCCCTCCAACAATGAGCAGTTCTTC. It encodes CASSSGPPSNNEQFF.

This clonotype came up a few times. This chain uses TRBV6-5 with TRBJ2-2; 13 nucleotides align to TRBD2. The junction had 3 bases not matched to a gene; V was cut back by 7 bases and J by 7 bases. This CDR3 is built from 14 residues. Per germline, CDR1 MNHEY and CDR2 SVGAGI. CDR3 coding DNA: TGTGCCAGCACCGGACTAGCGGGAGTCGGGGAGCTGTTTTTT. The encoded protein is CASTGLAGVGELFF.

For the CDR3, the DNA is TGTGCCAGCAGTGTCGACAGGGGGTCGGGGACTGAAGCTTTCTTT. Residues: CASSVDRGSGTEAFF. The J gene is TRBJ1-1, the V gene TRBV6-5; the match to TRBD1 covers 9 bases. From germline, CDR1 is MNHEY and CDR2 SVGAGI. The ends lost 5 bases at V and 5 bases at J; junction bases unmatched: 9. This CDR3 spans 15 amino acids.

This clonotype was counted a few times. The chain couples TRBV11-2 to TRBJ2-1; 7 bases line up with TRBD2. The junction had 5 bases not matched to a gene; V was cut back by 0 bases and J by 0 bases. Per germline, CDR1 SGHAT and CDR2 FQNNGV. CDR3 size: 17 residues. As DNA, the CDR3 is TGTGCCAGCAGCTTAGAGGGAGGGATGAGCTCCTACAATGAGCAGTTCTTC. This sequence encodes CASSLEGGMSSYNEQFF.

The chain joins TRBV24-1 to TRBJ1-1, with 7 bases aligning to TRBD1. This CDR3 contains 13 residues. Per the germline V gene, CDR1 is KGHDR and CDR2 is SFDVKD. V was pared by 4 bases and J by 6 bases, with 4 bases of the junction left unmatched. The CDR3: CATSDRDRAEAFF. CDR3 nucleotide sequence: TGTGCCACCAGTGACCGGGACAGAGCTGAAGCTTTCTTT.

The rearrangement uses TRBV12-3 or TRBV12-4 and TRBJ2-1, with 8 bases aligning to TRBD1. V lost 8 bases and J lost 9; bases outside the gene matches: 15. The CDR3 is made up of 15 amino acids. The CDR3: CASRLGQGDITEQFF. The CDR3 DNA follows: TGTGCCAGCCGTCTCGGACAGGGTGATATCACTGAGCAGTTCTTC.

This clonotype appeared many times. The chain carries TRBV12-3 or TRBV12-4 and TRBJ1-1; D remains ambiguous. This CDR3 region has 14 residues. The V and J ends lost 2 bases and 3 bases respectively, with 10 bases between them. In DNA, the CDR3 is TGTGCCAGCAGTTTAATGGGGAGGGACACTGAAGCTTTCTTT. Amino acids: CASSLMGRDTEAFF.

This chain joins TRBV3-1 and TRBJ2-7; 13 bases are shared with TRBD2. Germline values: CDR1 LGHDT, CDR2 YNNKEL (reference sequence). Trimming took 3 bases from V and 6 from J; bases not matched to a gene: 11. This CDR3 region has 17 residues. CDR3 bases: TGTGCCAGCAGCCACGGGACTAGCGGGGCGGGTTTCGGCGAGCAGTACTTC. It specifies CASSHGTSGAGFGEQYF.

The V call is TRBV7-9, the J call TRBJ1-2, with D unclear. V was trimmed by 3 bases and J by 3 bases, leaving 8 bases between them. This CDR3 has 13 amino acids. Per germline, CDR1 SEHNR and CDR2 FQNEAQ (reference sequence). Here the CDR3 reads CASSFDTDYGYTF. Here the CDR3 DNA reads TGTGCCAGCAGCTTTGACACCGACTATGGCTACACCTTC.

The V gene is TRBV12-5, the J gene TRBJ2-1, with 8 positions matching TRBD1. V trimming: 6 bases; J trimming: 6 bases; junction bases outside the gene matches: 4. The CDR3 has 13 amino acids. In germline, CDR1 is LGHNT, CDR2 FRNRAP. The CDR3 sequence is CASGPTGGNEQFF. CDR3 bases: TGTGCTAGTGGCCCAACAGGGGGCAATGAGCAGTTCTTC.

As DNA, the CDR3 is TGTGCCACCAGCGGAAAACGCGAGCAGTACTTC. It translates to CATSGKREQYF. The V gene is TRBV15, the J gene TRBJ2-7; D is unresolved. Germline V gene lookup returns CDR1 LNHNV and CDR2 YYDKDF (reference sequence). The CDR3 length is 11 residues. The V gene lost 5 bases and the J gene lost 6 bases, with 8 bases spanning the gap.

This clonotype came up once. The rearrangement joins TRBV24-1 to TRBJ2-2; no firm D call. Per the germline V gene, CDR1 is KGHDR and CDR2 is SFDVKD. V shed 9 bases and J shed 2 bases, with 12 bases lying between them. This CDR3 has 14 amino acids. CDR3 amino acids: CATGAHLNTGELFF. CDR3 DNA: TGTGCCACCGGAGCACACCTTAACACCGGGGAGCTGTTTTTT.

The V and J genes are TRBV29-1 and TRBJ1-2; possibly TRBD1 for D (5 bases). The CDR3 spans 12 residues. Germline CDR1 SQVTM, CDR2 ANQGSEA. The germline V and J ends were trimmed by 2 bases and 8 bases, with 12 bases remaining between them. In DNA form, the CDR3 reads TGCAGCGTTGAAAGCAGGGCTGAGGGCTACACCTTC. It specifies CSVESRAEGYTF. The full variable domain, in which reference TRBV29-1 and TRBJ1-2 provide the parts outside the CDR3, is SAVISQKPSRDICQRGTSLTIQCQVDSQVTMMFWYRQQPGQSLTLIATANQGSEATYESGFVIDKFPISRPNLTFSTLTVSNMSPEDSSIYLCSVESRAEGYTFGSGTRLTVV.

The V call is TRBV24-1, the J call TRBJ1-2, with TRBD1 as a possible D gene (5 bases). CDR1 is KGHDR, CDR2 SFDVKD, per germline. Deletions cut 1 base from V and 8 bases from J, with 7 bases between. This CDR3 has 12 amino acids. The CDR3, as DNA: TGTGCCACCAGTGATTTTGGGGCCGGCTACACCTTC. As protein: CATSDFGAGYTF.

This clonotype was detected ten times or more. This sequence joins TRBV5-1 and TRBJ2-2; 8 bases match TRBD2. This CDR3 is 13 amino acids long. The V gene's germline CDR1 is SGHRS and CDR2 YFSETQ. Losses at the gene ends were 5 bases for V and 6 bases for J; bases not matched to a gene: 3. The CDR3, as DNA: TGCGCCAGCAGTCCAGCGGGAGCCGGGGAGCTGTTTTTT. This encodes CASSPAGAGELFF.

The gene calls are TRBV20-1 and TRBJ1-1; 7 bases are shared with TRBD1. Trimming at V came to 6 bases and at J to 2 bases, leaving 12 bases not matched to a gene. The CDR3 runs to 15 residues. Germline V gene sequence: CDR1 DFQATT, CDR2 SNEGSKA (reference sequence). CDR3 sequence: CSALGDRGPNTEAFF. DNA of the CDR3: TGCAGTGCATTAGGGGACAGAGGCCCAAACACTGAAGCTTTCTTT.

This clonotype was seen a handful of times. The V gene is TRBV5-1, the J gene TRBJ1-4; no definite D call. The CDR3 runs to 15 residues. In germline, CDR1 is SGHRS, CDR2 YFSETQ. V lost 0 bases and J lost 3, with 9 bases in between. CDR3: CASSLDGVPNEKLFF. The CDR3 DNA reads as TGCGCCAGCAGCTTGGACGGTGTGCCTAATGAAAAACTGTTTTTT.

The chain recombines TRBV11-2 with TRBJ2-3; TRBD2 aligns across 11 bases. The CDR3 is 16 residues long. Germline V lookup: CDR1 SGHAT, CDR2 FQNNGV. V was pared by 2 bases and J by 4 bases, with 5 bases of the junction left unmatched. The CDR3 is CASSLMLAGGPDTQYF. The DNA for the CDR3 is TGTGCCAGCAGCTTAATGCTAGCGGGAGGTCCAGATACGCAGTATTTT.

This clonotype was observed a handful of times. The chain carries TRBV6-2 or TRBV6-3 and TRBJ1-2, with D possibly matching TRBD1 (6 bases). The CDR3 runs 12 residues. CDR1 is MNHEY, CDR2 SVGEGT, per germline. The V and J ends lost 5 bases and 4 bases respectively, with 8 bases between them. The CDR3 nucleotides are TGTGCCAGCAGTGACAGGCGCTATGGCTACACCTTC. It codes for CASSDRRYGYTF.

CDR3 region: CASKGTANEKLFF. DNA of the CDR3: TGTGCCAGCAAGGGGACAGCTAATGAAAAACTGTTTTTT. The chain uses TRBV28 and TRBJ1-4; 7 positions match TRBD1. This CDR3 region has 13 residues. V lost 7 bases to trimming and J lost 3 bases; unmatched junction nucleotides: 2. Germline CDR1 is MDHEN and CDR2 is SYDVKM.

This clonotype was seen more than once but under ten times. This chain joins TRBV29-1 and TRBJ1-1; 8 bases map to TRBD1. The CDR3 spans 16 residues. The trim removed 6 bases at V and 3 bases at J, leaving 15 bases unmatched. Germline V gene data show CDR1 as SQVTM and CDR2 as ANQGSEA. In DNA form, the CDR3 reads TGCAGCGTCCGCCTAATGACAGGGGCTATGCACACTGAAGCTTTCTTT. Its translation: CSVRLMTGAMHTEAFF.

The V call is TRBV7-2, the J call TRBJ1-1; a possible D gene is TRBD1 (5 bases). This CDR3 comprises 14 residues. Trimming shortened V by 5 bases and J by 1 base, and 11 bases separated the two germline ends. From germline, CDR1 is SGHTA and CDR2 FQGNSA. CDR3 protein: CASSPVGRNTEAFF. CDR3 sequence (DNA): TGTGCCAGCAGCCCAGTGGGGCGGAACACTGAAGCTTTCTTT.

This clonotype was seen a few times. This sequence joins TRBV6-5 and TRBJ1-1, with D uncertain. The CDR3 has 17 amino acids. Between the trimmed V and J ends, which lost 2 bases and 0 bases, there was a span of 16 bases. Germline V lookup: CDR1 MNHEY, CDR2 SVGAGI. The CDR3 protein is CASSYIGPRGMNTEAFF. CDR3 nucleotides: TGTGCCAGCAGTTACATTGGCCCCCGGGGTATGAACACTGAAGCTTTCTTT.